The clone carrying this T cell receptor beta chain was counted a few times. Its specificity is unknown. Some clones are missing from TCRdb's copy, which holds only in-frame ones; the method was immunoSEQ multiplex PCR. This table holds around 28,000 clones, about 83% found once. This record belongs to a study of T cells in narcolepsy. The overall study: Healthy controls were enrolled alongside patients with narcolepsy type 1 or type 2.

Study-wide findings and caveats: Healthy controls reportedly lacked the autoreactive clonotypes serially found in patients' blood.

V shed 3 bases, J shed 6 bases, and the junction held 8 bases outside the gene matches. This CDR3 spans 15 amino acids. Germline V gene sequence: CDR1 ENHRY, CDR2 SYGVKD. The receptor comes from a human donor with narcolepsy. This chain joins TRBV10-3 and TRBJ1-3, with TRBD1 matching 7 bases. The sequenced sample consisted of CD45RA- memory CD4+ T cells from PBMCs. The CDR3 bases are TGTGCCATCAGTGACGTTCCGGGACAGTTAAACACCATATATTTT. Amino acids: CAISDVPGQLNTIYF.